This T cell receptor beta chain stems from a study of OX40 agonist ivuxolimab in advanced cancers. This clone was recorded once. Its antigen is unidentified. The assay was immunoSEQ multiplex PCR, and TCRdb's table has in-frame clones only and misses some. This sample has approximately 70,000 clones, with 70% to 90% found just once. Whole-study results and caveats: CD8+ T cells showed, on average, more clonal expansion than CD4+ cells.

This CDR3 comprises 14 residues. Trimming cost V 4 bases and J 1 base, with 11 bases left between them. The germline gives CDR1 SGHRS, CDR2 YFSETQ. The starting material was CD4+ or CD8+ T cells sorted from blood, obtained in a trial of the OX40 agonist ivuxolimab. This chain connects TRBV5-1 to TRBJ1-1; a possible D gene is TRBD1 (5 bases). The TCR originated in an adult with an advanced solid tumor such as melanoma, head and neck, liver or kidney cancer. The CDR3 reads CASSPAGTNTEAFF. The CDR3 DNA reads as TGCGCCAGCAGCCCCGCCGGGACGAACACTGAAGCTTTCTTT.